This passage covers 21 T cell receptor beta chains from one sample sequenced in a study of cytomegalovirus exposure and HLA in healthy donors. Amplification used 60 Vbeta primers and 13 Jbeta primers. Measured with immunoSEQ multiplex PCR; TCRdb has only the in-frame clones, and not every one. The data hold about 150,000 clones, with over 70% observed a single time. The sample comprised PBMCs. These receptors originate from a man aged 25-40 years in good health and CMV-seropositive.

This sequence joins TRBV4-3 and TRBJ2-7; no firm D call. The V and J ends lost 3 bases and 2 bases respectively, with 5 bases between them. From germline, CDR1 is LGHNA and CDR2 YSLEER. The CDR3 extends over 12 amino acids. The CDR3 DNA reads TGCGCCAGCAGCCAGGGCACCTACGAGCAGTACTTC. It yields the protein CASSQGTYEQYF.

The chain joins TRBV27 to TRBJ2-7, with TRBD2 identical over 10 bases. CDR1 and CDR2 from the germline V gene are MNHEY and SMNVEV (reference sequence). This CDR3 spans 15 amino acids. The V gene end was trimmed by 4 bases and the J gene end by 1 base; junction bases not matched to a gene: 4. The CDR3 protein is CASSSPTSGSYEQYF. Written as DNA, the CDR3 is TGTGCCAGCAGTTCACCGACTAGCGGGTCCTACGAGCAGTACTTC.

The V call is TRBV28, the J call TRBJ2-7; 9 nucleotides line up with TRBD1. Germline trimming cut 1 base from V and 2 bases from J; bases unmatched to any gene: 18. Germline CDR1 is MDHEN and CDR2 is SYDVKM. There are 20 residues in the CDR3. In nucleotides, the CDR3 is TGTGCCAGCAGTTTATATTTCTCTGGTTATGGGGGACAGGGAGCCTACGAGCAGTACTTC. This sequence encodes CASSLYFSGYGGQGAYEQYF. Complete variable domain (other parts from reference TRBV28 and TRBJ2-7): DVKVTQSSRYLVKRTGEKVFLECVQDMDHENMFWYRQDPGLGLRLIYFSYDVKMKEKGDIPEGYSVSREKKERFSLILESASTNQTSMYLCASSLYFSGYGGQGAYEQYFGPGTRLTVT.

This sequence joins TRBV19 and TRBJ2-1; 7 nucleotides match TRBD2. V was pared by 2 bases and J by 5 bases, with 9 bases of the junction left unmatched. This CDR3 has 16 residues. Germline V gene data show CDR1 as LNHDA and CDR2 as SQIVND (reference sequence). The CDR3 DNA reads TGTGCCAGTAGTATATGGATAGCGGGTCTTAACAATGAGCAGTTCTTC. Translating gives CASSIWIAGLNNEQFF.

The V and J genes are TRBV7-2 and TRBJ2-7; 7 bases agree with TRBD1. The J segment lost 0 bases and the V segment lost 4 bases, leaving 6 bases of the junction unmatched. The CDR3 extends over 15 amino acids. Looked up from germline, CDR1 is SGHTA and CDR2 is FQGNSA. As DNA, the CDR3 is TGTGCCAGCAGCTCCAGACAGGGACACTCCTACGAGCAGTACTTC. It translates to CASSSRQGHSYEQYF.

The CDR3 DNA reads TGTGCCACCAGCCTAAGCCAGGTGTCTGAGCAGTTCTTC. Its protein product is CATSLSQVSEQFF. The J gene is TRBJ2-1, the V gene TRBV15; D not certain. Trimming left V 5 bases short and J 9 bases short, with 14 bases between. The CDR3 runs to 13 residues. In germline, CDR1 is LNHNV, CDR2 YYDKDF (reference sequence).

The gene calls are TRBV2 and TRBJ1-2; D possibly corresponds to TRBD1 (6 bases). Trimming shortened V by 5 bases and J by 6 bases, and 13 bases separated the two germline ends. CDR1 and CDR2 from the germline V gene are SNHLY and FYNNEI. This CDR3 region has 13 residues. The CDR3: CASSSGDRDGYTF. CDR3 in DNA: TGTGCCAGCAGTTCAGGGGATAGGGATGGCTACACCTTC. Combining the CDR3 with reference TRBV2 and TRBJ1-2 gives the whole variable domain EPEVTQTPSHQVTQMGQEVILRCVPISNHLYFYWYRQILGQKVEFLVSFYNNEISEKSEIFDDQFSVERPDGSNFTLKIRSTKLEDSAMYFCASSSGDRDGYTFGSGTRLTVV.

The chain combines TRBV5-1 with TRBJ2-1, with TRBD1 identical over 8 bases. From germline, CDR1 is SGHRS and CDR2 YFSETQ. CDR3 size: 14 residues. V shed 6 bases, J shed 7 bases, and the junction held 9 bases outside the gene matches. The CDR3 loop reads CASTKDRGWNEQFF. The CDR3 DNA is TGCGCCAGCACTAAAGACAGGGGTTGGAATGAGCAGTTCTTC.

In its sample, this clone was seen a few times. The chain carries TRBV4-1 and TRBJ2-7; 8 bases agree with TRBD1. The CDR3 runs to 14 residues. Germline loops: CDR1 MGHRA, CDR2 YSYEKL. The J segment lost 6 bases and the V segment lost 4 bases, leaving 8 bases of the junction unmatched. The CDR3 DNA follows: TGCGCCAGCAGCCTCGGGACAGGCGGCCTCGAGCAGTACTTC. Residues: CASSLGTGGLEQYF.

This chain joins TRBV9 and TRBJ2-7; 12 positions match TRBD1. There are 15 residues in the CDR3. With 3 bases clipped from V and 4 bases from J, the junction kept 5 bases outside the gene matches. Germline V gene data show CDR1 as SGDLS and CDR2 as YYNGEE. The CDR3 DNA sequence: TGTGCCAGCAGCGAGGGACAGGGGGCTTCTTACGAGCAGTACTTC. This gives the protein CASSEGQGASYEQYF.

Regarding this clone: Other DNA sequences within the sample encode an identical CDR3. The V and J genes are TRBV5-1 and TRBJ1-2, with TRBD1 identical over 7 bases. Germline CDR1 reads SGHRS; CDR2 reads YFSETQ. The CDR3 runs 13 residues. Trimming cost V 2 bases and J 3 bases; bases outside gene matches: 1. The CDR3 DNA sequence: TGCGCCAGCAGCTTCACAGGGGACTATGGCTACACCTTC. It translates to CASSFTGDYGYTF.

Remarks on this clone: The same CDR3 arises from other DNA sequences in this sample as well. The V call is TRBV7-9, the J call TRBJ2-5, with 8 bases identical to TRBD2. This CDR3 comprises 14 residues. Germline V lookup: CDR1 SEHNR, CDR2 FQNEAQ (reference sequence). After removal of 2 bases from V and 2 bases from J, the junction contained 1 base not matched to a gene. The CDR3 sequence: CASSLTGGQETQYF. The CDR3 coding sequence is TGTGCCAGCAGCTTAACGGGGGGGCAAGAGACCCAGTACTTC.

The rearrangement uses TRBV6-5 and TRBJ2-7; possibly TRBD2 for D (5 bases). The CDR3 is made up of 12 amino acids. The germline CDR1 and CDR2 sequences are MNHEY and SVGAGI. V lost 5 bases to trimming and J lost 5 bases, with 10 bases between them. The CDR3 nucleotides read TGTGCCAGCAGTCGAGGGCTCAACGAGCAGTACTTC. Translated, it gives CASSRGLNEQYF.

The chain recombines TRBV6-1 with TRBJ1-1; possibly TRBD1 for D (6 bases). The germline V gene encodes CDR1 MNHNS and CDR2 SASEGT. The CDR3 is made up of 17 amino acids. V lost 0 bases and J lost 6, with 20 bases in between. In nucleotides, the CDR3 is TGTGCCAGCAGTGAAGCGCTCGGTGTGGGGGCGATCTCTGAAGCTTTCTTT. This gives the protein CASSEALGVGAISEAFF.

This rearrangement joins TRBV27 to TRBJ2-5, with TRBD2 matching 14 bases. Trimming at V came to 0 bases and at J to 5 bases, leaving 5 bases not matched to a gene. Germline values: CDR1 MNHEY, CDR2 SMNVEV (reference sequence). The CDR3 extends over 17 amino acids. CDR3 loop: CASSLSTSGGARETQYF. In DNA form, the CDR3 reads TGTGCCAGCAGTTTATCGACTAGCGGGGGGGCCCGGGAGACCCAGTACTTC.

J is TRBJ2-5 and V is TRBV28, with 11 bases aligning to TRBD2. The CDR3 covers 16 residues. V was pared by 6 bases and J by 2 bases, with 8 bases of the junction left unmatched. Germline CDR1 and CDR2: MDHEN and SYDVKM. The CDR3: CASSRLAGTTQETQYF. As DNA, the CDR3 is TGTGCCAGCAGCCGACTAGCGGGGACTACTCAAGAGACCCAGTACTTC.

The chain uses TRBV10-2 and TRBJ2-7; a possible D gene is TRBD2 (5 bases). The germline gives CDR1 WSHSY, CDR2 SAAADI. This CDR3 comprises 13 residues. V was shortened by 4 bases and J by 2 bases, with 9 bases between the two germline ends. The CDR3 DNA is TGCGCCAGCAGTGGGGAGACCACCTACGAGCAGTACTTC. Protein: CASSGETTYEQYF.

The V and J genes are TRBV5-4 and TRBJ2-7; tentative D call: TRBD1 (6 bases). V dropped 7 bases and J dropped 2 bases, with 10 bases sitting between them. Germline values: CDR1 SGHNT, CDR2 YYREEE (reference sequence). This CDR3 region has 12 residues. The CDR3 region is CASGGGPYEQYF. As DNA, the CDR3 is TGTGCCAGCGGTGGGGGCCCCTACGAGCAGTACTTC.

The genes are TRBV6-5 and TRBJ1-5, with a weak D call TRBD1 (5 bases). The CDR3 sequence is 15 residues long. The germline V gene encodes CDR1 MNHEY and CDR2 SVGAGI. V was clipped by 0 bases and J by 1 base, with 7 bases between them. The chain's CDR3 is CASSYSRESNQPQHF. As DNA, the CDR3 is TGTGCCAGCAGTTACTCCAGGGAAAGCAATCAGCCCCAGCATTTT.

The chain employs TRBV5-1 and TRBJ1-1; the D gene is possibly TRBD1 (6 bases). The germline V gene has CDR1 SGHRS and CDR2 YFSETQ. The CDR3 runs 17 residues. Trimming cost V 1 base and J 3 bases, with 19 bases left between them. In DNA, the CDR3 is TGCGCCAGCAGCTTGAGGGGGATAGACAGAGGGGACACTGAAGCTTTCTTT. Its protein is CASSLRGIDRGDTEAFF.

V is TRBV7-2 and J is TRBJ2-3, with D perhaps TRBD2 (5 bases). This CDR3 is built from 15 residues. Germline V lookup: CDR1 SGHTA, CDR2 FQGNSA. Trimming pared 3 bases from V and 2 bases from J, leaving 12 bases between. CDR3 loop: CASSFLSLATDTQYF. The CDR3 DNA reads TGTGCCAGCAGCTTTTTATCCCTAGCCACAGATACGCAGTATTTT. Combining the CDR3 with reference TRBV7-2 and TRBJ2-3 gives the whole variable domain GAGVSQSPSNKVTEKGKDVELRCDPISGHTALYWYRQSLGQGLEFLIYFQGNSAPDKSGLPSDRFSAERTGGSVSTLTIQRTQQEDSAVYLCASSFLSLATDTQYFGPGTRLTVL.